The sequence of this TCR beta chain was determined in a study of CD8 T cells in ankylosing spondylitis. TCRdb called the 5' RACE reads again in MiXCR, with one record for every CDR3 protein. The sample consists of 230,000 or so distinct CDR3 sequences, roughly a quarter of them appearing once. Germline V gene data show CDR1 as SQVTM and CDR2 as ANQGSEA. CDR3 length: 15 amino acids. With 6 bases clipped from V and 5 bases from J, the junction kept 13 bases outside the gene matches. The TCR sequence derives from a male donor with ankylosing spondylitis or in good health (not recorded which). The rearrangement uses TRBV29-1 and TRBJ1-1; 9 bases match TRBD1. Sequenced: blood, either unsorted or a sorted T cell fraction (not recorded which). CDR3 region: CSVQGASAWGTEAFF. The CDR3, as DNA: TGCAGCGTACAGGGGGCGAGTGCGTGGGGGACTGAAGCTTTCTTT.